This T cell receptor (beta chain) was observed in a study of CD4 T cells in relation to SARS-CoV-2 and coronaviruses. Clones were sequenced by immunoSEQ multiplex PCR, and TCRdb holds only the in-frame ones, with some missing. The sample holds about 29,000 clones, roughly 80% seen once. Unexposed donor CD4+ T cells date from about 2011-2019, before the COVID-19 pandemic. Isolation of CD4+ T cells took place after about 9 days in culture. Testing used SARS-CoV-2 S/N and four cold-coronavirus spikes on unexposed-donor CD4+ T cells, cells permitting. The CDR3 is 14 amino acids. V lost 1 base and J 3 bases, leaving 8 bases between the germline ends. The germline gives CDR1 MNHNS, CDR2 SASEGT. Study-level results: Crossreactivity was assessed only for spike protein, not other viral proteins.

This clone was seen only a few times. Its cognate antigen is unknown. Sequenced input: CD4+ T cells from PBMCs, cultured in vitro. The sequence came from a human donor in good health. The chain employs TRBV6-1 and TRBJ2-3; D uncertain. This chain's CDR3 is CASSEGRWTDTQYF. The CDR3 DNA reads as TGTGCCAGCAGTGAAGGCAGATGGACAGATACGCAGTATTTT.